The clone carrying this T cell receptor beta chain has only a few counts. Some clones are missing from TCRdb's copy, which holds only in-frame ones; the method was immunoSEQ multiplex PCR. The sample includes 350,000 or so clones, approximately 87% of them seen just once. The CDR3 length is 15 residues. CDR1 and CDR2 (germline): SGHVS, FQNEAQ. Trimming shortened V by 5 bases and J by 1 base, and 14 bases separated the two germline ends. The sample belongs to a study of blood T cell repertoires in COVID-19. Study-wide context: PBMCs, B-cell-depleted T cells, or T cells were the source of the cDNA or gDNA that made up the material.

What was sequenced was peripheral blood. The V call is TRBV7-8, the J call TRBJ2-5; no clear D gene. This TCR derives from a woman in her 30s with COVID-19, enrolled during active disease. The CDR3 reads CASSRAVDSQETQYF. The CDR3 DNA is TGTGCCAGCAGCCGCGCGGTGGATAGCCAAGAGACCCAGTACTTC.